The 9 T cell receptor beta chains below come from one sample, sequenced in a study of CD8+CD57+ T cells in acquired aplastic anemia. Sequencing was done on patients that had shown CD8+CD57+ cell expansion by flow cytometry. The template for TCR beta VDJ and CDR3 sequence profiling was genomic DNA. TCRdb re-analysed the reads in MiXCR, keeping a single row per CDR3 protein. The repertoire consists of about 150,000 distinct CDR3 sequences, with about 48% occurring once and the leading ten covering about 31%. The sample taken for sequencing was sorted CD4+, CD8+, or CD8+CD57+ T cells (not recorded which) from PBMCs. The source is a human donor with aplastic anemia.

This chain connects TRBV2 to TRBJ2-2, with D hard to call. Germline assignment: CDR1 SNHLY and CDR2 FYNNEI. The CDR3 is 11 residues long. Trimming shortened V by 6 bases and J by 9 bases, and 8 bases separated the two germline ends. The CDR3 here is CASSLKRELFF. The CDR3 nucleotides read TGTGCCAGCAGCTTAAAGCGGGAGCTGTTTTTT.

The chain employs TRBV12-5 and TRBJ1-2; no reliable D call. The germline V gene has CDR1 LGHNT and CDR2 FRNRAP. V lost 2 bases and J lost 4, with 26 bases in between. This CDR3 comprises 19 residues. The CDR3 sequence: CASGLLPPINRQASYGYTF. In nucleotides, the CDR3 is TGTGCTAGTGGTTTGCTACCTCCCATAAATAGGCAGGCTAGCTATGGCTACACCTTC.

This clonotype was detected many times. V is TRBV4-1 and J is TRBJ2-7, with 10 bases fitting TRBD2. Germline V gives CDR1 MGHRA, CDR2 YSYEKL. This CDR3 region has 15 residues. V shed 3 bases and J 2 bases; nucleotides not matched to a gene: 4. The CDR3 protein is CASSHGLAETYEQYF. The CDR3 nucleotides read TGCGCCAGCAGCCACGGACTAGCGGAAACCTACGAGCAGTACTTC.

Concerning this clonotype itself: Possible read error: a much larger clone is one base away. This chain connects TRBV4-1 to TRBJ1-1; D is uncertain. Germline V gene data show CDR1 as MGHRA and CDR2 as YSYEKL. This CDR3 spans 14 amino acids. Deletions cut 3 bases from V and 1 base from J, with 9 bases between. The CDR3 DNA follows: TGCGCCAGCAGCCATGGCCTTCCGAACACTGAAGCTTTCTTT. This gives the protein CASSHGLPNTEAFF.

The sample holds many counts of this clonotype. For the CDR3, the DNA is TGCAGTGCTAGAGCATTATTTCCGACAGGGGTAAACTATGGCTACACCTTC. Its translation: CSARALFPTGVNYGYTF. The chain links TRBV20-1 to TRBJ1-2; 8 bases fit TRBD1. The V and J ends lost 1 base and 2 bases, in that order; junction bases with no gene match: 12. CDR1 is DFQATT, CDR2 SNEGSKA, per germline (reference sequence). The length of the CDR3 is 17 residues.

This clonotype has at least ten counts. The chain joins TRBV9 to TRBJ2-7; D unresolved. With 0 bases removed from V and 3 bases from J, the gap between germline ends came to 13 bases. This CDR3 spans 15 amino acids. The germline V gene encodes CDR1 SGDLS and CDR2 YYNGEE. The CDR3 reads CASSVAAAALYEQYF. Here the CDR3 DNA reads TGTGCCAGCAGCGTAGCGGCGGCGGCTCTCTACGAGCAGTACTTC.

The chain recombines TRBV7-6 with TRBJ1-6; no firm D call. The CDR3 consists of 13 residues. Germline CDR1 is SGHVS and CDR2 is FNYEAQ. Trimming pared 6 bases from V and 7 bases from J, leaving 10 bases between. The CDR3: CASSSTFNSPLHF. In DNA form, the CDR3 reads TGTGCCAGCAGTTCCACTTTCAATTCACCCCTCCACTTT.

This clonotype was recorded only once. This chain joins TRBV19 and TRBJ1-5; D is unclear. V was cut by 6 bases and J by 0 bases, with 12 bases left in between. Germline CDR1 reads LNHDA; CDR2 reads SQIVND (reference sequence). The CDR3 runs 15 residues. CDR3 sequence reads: CASSIMVNSNQPQHF. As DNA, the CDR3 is TGTGCCAGTAGCATCATGGTCAATAGCAATCAGCCCCAGCATTTT.

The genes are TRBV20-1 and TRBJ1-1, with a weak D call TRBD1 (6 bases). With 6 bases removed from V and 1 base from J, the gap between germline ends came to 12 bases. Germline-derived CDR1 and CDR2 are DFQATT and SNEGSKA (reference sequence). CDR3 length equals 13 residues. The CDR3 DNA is TGCAGTGCGACGATGACAGGGAACACTGAAGCTTTCTTT. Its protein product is CSATMTGNTEAFF.